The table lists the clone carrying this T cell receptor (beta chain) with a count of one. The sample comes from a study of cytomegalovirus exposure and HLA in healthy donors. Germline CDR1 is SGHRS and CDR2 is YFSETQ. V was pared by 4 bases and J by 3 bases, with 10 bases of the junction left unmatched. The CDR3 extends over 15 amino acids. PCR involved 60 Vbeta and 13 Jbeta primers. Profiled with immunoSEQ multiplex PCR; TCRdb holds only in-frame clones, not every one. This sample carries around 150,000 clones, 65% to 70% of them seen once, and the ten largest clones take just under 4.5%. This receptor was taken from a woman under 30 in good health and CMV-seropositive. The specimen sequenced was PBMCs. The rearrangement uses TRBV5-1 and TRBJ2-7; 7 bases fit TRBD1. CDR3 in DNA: TGCGCCAGCAGCAGAGCTGGACAGGCTGGCTACGAGCAGTACTTC. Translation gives CASSRAGQAGYEQYF.